This is a list of T cell receptor beta chains from one sample in a study of T cell changes during pregnancy in multiple sclerosis. The method was immunoSEQ multiplex PCR; TCRdb's version includes in-frame clones alone and lacks a portion of them. The sample lists some 99,000 clones; roughly 92% were seen once. Sequencing used peripheral blood, obtained after pregnancy. The receptors stem from a female donor with multiple sclerosis, enrolled in a pregnancy study. Each CDR3 is given with its conserved first and last residue. D genes are given only for firm matches.

TRBV2	.	TRBJ2-5	CASSERQGKETQYF
TRBV7-9	TRBD2	TRBJ2-2	CASSFVAGDTGELFF
TRBV19	.	TRBJ2-7	CASSIYDRSSYEQYF
TRBV19	.	TRBJ1-4	CASSISPAGEKLFF
TRBV4-3	TRBD1	TRBJ2-7	CASSQIQGANEQYF
TRBV6-5	TRBD1	TRBJ1-2	CASSYSTGAQSGYTF
TRBV28	.	TRBJ1-5	CASSLTGRASNQPQHF
TRBV5-4	TRBD2	TRBJ2-1	CASSLMGTSVYNEQFF
TRBV28	.	TRBJ2-7	CASSLDRAYEQYF
TRBV5-4	TRBD1	TRBJ2-2	CASTDRGRDTGELFF
TRBV7-7	TRBD2	TRBJ2-5	CASSSLAGGLRAQYF
TRBV4-1	.	TRBJ1-2	CASSPREGSHYGYTF
TRBV6-1	TRBD1	TRBJ2-1	CASSVTGRSNEQFF
TRBV28	.	TRBJ1-1	CASSLSLEAFF
TRBV5-6	.	TRBJ1-2	CASSLPIGAYGYTF
TRBV7-2	TRBD1	TRBJ1-1	CASSLRGGTGGTEAFF
TRBV2	.	TRBJ1-2	CASGGTVVWEGYTF
TRBV6-5	.	TRBJ2-7	CAVSRGASSYEQYF
TRBV2	TRBD2	TRBJ2-1	CASSPLAEEDSYNEQFF
TRBV4-1	.	TRBJ2-1	CASSPQAWSRYNEQFF
TRBV28	.	TRBJ1-5	CASSLTQGGQPQHF
TRBV5-1	.	TRBJ2-1	CASSLEAVYNEQFF
TRBV27	TRBD2	TRBJ2-2	CASSSGLADAGELFF
TRBV19	.	TRBJ2-2	CASSRAGANTGELFF
TRBV30	.	TRBJ1-3	CACVDWGGISGNTIYF
TRBV28	TRBD2	TRBJ2-1	CATEQGGLAGLDEQFF
TRBV29-1	.	TRBJ2-3	CSVPDRQSTDTQYF
TRBV6-1	TRBD1	TRBJ2-2	CASIQGQGNTGELFF
TRBV30	.	TRBJ1-6	CAWSVYLTEYNSPLHF
TRBV27	TRBD1	TRBJ2-7	CASSQDRSLYEQYF
TRBV10-1	TRBD2	TRBJ2-2	CASSRPRTSGRNTGELFF
TRBV5-5	.	TRBJ1-2	CASSLITGNHFSF
TRBV5-1	.	TRBJ2-3	CASSLADKHFGDTQYF
TRBV7-8	.	TRBJ1-1	CASSPLQAMNTEAFF
TRBV10-1	.	TRBJ2-5	CASSERRGETQYF
TRBV2	.	TRBJ1-5	CASSEGMTANQPQHF
TRBV12-5	TRBD2	TRBJ2-1	CASAGSGRNYNEQFF
TRBV28	TRBD1	TRBJ2-5	CASSLDRAETQYF
TRBV4-1	TRBD1	TRBJ2-7	CASSHQDRGYEQYF
TRBV7-2	.	TRBJ1-3	CASSLESGMAGNTIYF
TRBV27	.	TRBJ2-7	CASSLISGVRRYEQYF